This TCR beta chain was profiled in a study of blood T cell repertoires in COVID-19. Assay: immunoSEQ multiplex PCR; the TCRdb copy retains only in-frame clones and omits some. The data show over 60,000 clones, with over 75% seen just once and about 20% held by the top ten. V was shortened by 6 bases and J by 4 bases, with 18 bases between the two germline ends. CDR3 length equals 15 residues. Germline CDR1 SGHVS, CDR2 FQNEAQ. This chain joins TRBV7-8 and TRBJ1-2; a possible D gene is TRBD1 (5 bases). The sequence was collected from a man older than 75 with active or convalescent COVID-19. Material for sequencing was peripheral blood. The CDR3 here is CASSPGGLGFYGYTF. The CDR3 nucleotides are TGTGCCAGCAGTCCCGGGGGGTTGGGTTTCTATGGCTACACCTTC.